Following are 18 T cell receptor beta chains from one sample sequenced in a study of OX40 agonist ivuxolimab in advanced cancers. Sequencing was performed with immunoSEQ multiplex PCR; in TCRdb, only in-frame clones are kept and a portion is missing. The sample carries nearly 45,000 clones, roughly 80% recorded once. Sequenced material: CD4+ or CD8+ T cells sorted from blood, taken in a trial of the OX40 agonist ivuxolimab. The source is an adult with an advanced solid tumor such as melanoma, head and neck, liver or kidney cancer.

This clone occurred once. The chain couples TRBV15 to TRBJ2-1; D call uncertain. Germline V gene sequence: CDR1 LNHNV, CDR2 YYDKDF (reference sequence). The CDR3 is 11 amino acids. V lost 7 bases and J lost 7, with 8 bases in between. In nucleotides, the CDR3 is TGTGCCACCAAGGGTTATAATGAGCAGTTCTTC. Protein sequence: CATKGYNEQFF. The variable domain in full, completed from reference TRBV15 and TRBJ2-1, reads DAMVIQNPRYQVTQFGKPVTLSCSQTLNHNVMYWYQQKSSQAPKLLFHYYDKDFNNEADTPDNFQSRRPNTSFCFLDIRSPGLGDTAMYLCATKGYNEQFFGPGTRLTVL.

V and J are TRBV18 and TRBJ1-2; D remains unclear. Trimming stripped 6 bases from V and 4 bases from J, with 15 bases between. There are 14 residues in the CDR3. Germline V lookup: CDR1 KGHSH, CDR2 LQKENI. Written as DNA, the CDR3 is TGTGCCAGCTCGTCGGGTGATACCGGCTATGGCTACACCTTC. This codes for CASSSGDTGYGYTF.

J is TRBJ2-3 and V is TRBV6-5, with TRBD2 as a possible D gene (5 bases). The CDR3 is made up of 14 amino acids. The germline CDR1 and CDR2 sequences are MNHEY and SVGAGI. V was trimmed by 6 bases and J by 6 bases, leaving 16 bases between them. CDR3 sequence reads: CASSHLGRADTQYF. The CDR3 region has the DNA TGTGCCAGCAGCCACCTAGGGCGGGCGGATACGCAGTATTTT.

The rearrangement links TRBV9 to TRBJ2-3, with 7 bases lining up with TRBD1. Germline trimming cut 3 bases from V and 0 bases from J; bases unmatched to any gene: 4. From germline, CDR1 is SGDLS and CDR2 YYNGEE. The CDR3 extends over 15 amino acids. The CDR3 region has the DNA TGTGCCAGCAGCGGGGGACAGACCAGCACAGATACGCAGTATTTT. The encoded protein is CASSGGQTSTDTQYF. Full variable domain (remainder filled in from reference TRBV9 and TRBJ2-3): DSGVTQTPKHLITATGQRVTLRCSPRSGDLSVYWYQQSLDQGLQFLIQYYNGEERAKGNILERFSAQQFPDLHSELNLSSLELGDSALYFCASSGGQTSTDTQYFGPGTRLTVL.

This chain uses TRBV5-6 with TRBJ1-6; weak D call: TRBD1 (6 bases). The V end lost 1 base, the J end lost 5 bases, and 13 bases lay between the germline ends. CDR1 is SGHDT, CDR2 YYEEEE, per germline. The CDR3 runs 16 residues. CDR3 region: CASSLRDTKNNSPLHF. The CDR3, as DNA: TGTGCCAGCAGCTTGCGGGACACCAAGAATAATTCACCCCTCCACTTT.

The chain recombines TRBV5-4 with TRBJ2-3; a weak D match, TRBD2 (6 bases). Germline V lookup: CDR1 SGHNT, CDR2 YYREEE (reference sequence). The CDR3 loop spans 15 amino acids. V gave up 2 bases and J gave up 2 bases, with 12 bases separating them. CDR3 amino acids: CASSFIGTSTDTQYF. The CDR3 DNA follows: TGTGCCAGCAGCTTTATCGGGACTTCCACAGATACGCAGTATTTT.

In nucleotides, the CDR3 is TGTGCCAGCATGGGATCCCTCGGACAGGGCTACGAGCAGTACTTC. This encodes CASMGSLGQGYEQYF. The genes are TRBV6-1 and TRBJ2-7; 8 nucleotides align to TRBD1. Germline CDR1 is MNHNS and CDR2 is SASEGT. This CDR3 is 15 amino acids long. The trim removed 7 bases at V and 3 bases at J, leaving 11 bases unmatched.

This clone came up once. This sequence joins TRBV13 and TRBJ1-2, with 8 bases identical to TRBD1. Germline trimming cut 5 bases from V and 8 bases from J; bases unmatched to any gene: 13. This CDR3 spans 15 amino acids. Germline CDR1 PRHDT, CDR2 FYEKMQ (reference sequence). The DNA of the CDR3 is TGTGCCAGCAGCCCCCGTGGGCAGGGGGCAGAGGGCTACACCTTC. This codes for CASSPRGQGAEGYTF.

This clone was picked up one time. CDR3 in DNA: TGTGCCAGCAGCTTAACTAGCGGGACGGGCGATACGCAGTATTTT. Encoded protein: CASSLTSGTGDTQYF. V usage is TRBV7-9 and J usage is TRBJ2-3, with 10 bases aligning to TRBD2. The CDR3 is 15 amino acids. The V and J ends lost 2 bases and 6 bases, in that order; junction bases with no gene match: 5. The germline CDR1 and CDR2 sequences are SEHNR and FQNEAQ (reference sequence).

The V gene is TRBV19, the J gene TRBJ2-3; 7 bases are a match to TRBD2. The CDR3 extends over 17 amino acids. Per the germline V gene, CDR1 is LNHDA and CDR2 is SQIVND (reference sequence). Trimming took 1 base from V and 4 from J; bases not matched to a gene: 11. Written as DNA, the CDR3 is TGTGCCAGTAGTATAGCTAATAGGCGGGAGATCCCAGATACGCAGTATTTT. It specifies CASSIANRREIPDTQYF.

The chain joins TRBV28 to TRBJ2-3; 13 bases align to TRBD2. The CDR3 runs to 16 residues. The V gene's germline CDR1 is MDHEN and CDR2 SYDVKM. V dropped 6 bases and J dropped 2; count of bases not matched to a gene: 5. CDR3 coding DNA: TGTGCCAGCAGCTTGGGACTAGCGGGATACACAGATACGCAGTATTTT. It translates to CASSLGLAGYTDTQYF.

This clone was seen once. The CDR3 coding sequence is TGTGCCAGCAGTTTTTCCAGGAGCTCCTACAATGAGCAGTTCTTC. Protein product: CASSFSRSSYNEQFF. The chain links TRBV28 to TRBJ2-1; D not resolved. Germline CDR1 and CDR2: MDHEN and SYDVKM. Trimming took off 3 bases at V and 0 bases at J, with 9 bases between the two ends. The CDR3 totals 15 residues. The full variable domain, completed using reference TRBV28 and TRBJ2-1, is DVKVTQSSRYLVKRTGEKVFLECVQDMDHENMFWYRQDPGLGLRLIYFSYDVKMKEKGDIPEGYSVSREKKERFSLILESASTNQTSMYLCASSFSRSSYNEQFFGPGTRLTVL.

This chain uses TRBV9 with TRBJ2-1; D is perhaps TRBD1 (6 bases). The CDR3 contains 16 residues. Germline V gives CDR1 SGDLS, CDR2 YYNGEE. The V and J ends lost 3 bases and 3 bases respectively, with 16 bases between them. The CDR3 DNA follows: TGTGCCAGCAGCGGGAATACAGGGTCGGACTACAATGAGCAGTTCTTC. It codes for CASSGNTGSDYNEQFF.

In DNA, the CDR3 is TGTGCCAGCAGTACAGGGCCCCTGGGGTCCGGGGAGCTGTTTTTT. Its translation is CASSTGPLGSGELFF. The chain recombines TRBV6-6 with TRBJ2-2; tentatively, D is TRBD1 (6 bases). Germline loops: CDR1 MNHNY, CDR2 SVGAGI (reference sequence). This CDR3 region has 15 residues. With 5 bases removed from V and 6 bases from J, the gap between germline ends came to 16 bases.

This chain uses TRBV15 with TRBJ2-3; 9 bases are a match to TRBD2. Looked up from germline, CDR1 is LNHNV and CDR2 is YYDKDF (reference sequence). The CDR3 has 17 residues. The junction had 7 bases not matched to a gene; V was cut back by 0 bases and J by 3 bases. The CDR3: CATSRETGLAGTDTQYF. CDR3 in DNA: TGTGCCACCAGCAGAGAGACGGGTCTAGCGGGGACAGATACGCAGTATTTT.

The V gene is TRBV28, the J gene TRBJ2-7; possibly TRBD1 for D (6 bases). Trimming left V 5 bases short and J 0 bases short, with 17 bases between. Germline loops: CDR1 MDHEN, CDR2 SYDVKM. This CDR3 has 16 residues. CDR3 in amino acids: CASSLIDRWGSYEQYF. The CDR3 DNA reads TGTGCCAGCAGTCTCATCGACAGGTGGGGCTCCTACGAGCAGTACTTC.

Here the CDR3 reads CASSPGQGYEKLFF. CDR3 nucleotides: TGTGCCAGCAGTCCGGGACAGGGATATGAAAAACTGTTTTTT. This chain connects TRBV27 to TRBJ1-4; 9 bases are a match to TRBD1. The CDR3 spans 14 residues. Germline CDR1 is MNHEY and CDR2 is SMNVEV (reference sequence). Trimming at V came to 5 bases and at J to 6 bases, leaving 4 bases not matched to a gene. The whole variable domain, filled in from reference TRBV27 and TRBJ1-4, reads EAQVTQNPRYLITVTGKKLTVTCSQNMNHEYMSWYRQDPGLGLRQIYYSMNVEVTDKGDVPEGYKVSRKEKRNFPLILESPSPNQTSLYFCASSPGQGYEKLFFGSGTQLSVL.

The rearrangement links TRBV13 to TRBJ2-5; 10 bases match TRBD1. The assigned J gene may be wrong: the sequence end matches TRBJ2-7 better. Germline V gene sequence: CDR1 PRHDT, CDR2 FYEKMQ (reference sequence). The CDR3 totals 15 residues. The CDR3 protein is CASSGRDRGSYEQYF. Here the CDR3 DNA reads TGTGCCAGCAGCGGTCGGGACAGGGGCAGCTACGAGCAGTACTTC.